This T cell receptor beta chain was sequenced for a study of beta chain features in type 1 diabetes. Whole-study context: Patient and healthy donor groups were alike in age, gender and cell yields.

In the case of this clone: Its antigen is as yet unknown.

Isolated RNA was reverse transcribed in full, so expressed TCRB transcripts were sequenced. Sequenced by immunoSEQ multiplex PCR; TCRdb stores in-frame clones only, minus some. Of 250,000 to 350,000 clones in the sample, approximately 15% are singletons; the top ten hold approximately 0.015%. Notes on the study in general: The naive, central memory and Treg TCRB repertoires looked more alike in patients than they did in healthy donors. Moderate but significant shortening of TCRB CDR3s was recorded in all four CD4+ subsets from Type 1 diabetes patients. Researchers could not determine here whether HLA type influences TCRB rearrangement.

Sequencing was performed on naive CD4+ T cells from blood. The receptor comes from a man aged 25 to 40 with type 1 diabetes.

CDR3 sequence (DNA): TGTGCCAGCAGCCCGCAAGGGAGGCGGCTTGAGCAGTTCTTC. Translating it yields CASSPQGRRLEQFF. This rearrangement joins TRBV9 to TRBJ2-1; the D gene is possibly TRBD2 (6 bases). The CDR3 is made up of 14 amino acids. Germline V gives CDR1 SGDLS, CDR2 YYNGEE. Trimming removed 4 bases at V and 9 bases at J, with 17 bases between.